This is a list of T cell receptor beta chains from one sample in a study of control samples from healthy donors and cancer patients. The data were produced by immunoSEQ multiplex PCR, yet TCRdb's version contains in-frame clones alone and is incomplete. This table has 160,000 or so clones, about 93% appearing once. The sequencing input was blood. These TCRs come from a man aged 45-60 years in good health. Each CDR3 is given with its conserved first and last residue. Fields, in order: clone size, V gene, D gene, J gene, CDR3 protein, CDR3 DNA. D genes are given only for firm matches. A clone size is listed for some rows: how often the clone was seen (once, few, many), or a class if it is expanded.

abundance: NA
v_gene: TRBV5-1
d_gene: NA
j_gene: TRBJ1-3
CDR3aa: CASSLADVLSGNTIYF
CDR3nt: TGCGCCAGCAGCCTCGCCGACGTTCTCTCTGGAAACACCATATATTTT

abundance: once
v_gene: TRBV28
d_gene: NA
j_gene: TRBJ1-6
CDR3aa: CATRQEGVSNSYNSPLHF
CDR3nt: TGTGCCACACGACAGGAGGGCGTATCCAACTCCTATAATTCACCCCTCCACTTT

abundance: few
v_gene: TRBV3-1/TRBV3-2
d_gene: NA
j_gene: TRBJ2-2
CDR3aa: CASSQVSWTRPTGELFF
CDR3nt: TGTGCCAGCAGCCAAGTTTCATGGACTCGCCCCACCGGGGAGCTGTTTTTT

abundance: NA
v_gene: TRBV27
d_gene: NA
j_gene: TRBJ1-2
CDR3aa: CASSLSRGTANYGYTF
CDR3nt: TGTGCCAGCAGTTTATCAAGGGGGACCGCTAACTATGGCTACACCTTC

abundance: NA
v_gene: TRBV5-1
d_gene: NA
j_gene: TRBJ2-5
CDR3aa: CASSLVLAVQVETQYF
CDR3nt: TGCGCCAGCAGCCTGGTTCTGGCGGTCCAAGTGGAGACCCAGTACTTC

abundance: once
v_gene: TRBV18
d_gene: TRBD2
j_gene: TRBJ2-1
CDR3aa: CASSPSGTTNEQFF
CDR3nt: TGTGCCAGCTCACCGAGTGGGACTACCAATGAGCAGTTCTTC

abundance: NA
v_gene: TRBV28
d_gene: TRBD1
j_gene: TRBJ2-1
CDR3aa: CASSLAGGLHEQFF
CDR3nt: TGTGCCAGCAGTTTAGCAGGGGGCTTACATGAGCAGTTCTTC

abundance: NA
v_gene: TRBV29-1
d_gene: TRBD2
j_gene: TRBJ2-1
CDR3aa: CSDGTSGVNEQFF
CDR3nt: TGCAGCGACGGGACTAGTGGGGTCAATGAGCAGTTCTTC

abundance: NA
v_gene: TRBV27
d_gene: TRBD2
j_gene: TRBJ2-7
CDR3aa: CASTSPISGNALEQYF
CDR3nt: TGTGCCAGCACCTCCCCTATTAGCGGGAACGCTCTTGAGCAGTACTTC

abundance: NA
v_gene: TRBV15
d_gene: TRBD2
j_gene: TRBJ2-3
CDR3aa: CATREDRAYTDTQYF
CDR3nt: TGTGCCACCCGGGAGGATCGAGCGTACACAGATACGCAGTATTTT

abundance: NA
v_gene: TRBV27
d_gene: NA
j_gene: TRBJ1-1
CDR3aa: CAVGGGAWTEAFF
CDR3nt: TGTGCGGTTGGGGGGGGCGCGTGGACTGAAGCTTTCTTT

abundance: NA
v_gene: TRBV6-5
d_gene: NA
j_gene: TRBJ2-7
CDR3aa: CASRGTYSYEQYF
CDR3nt: TGTGCCAGCAGGGGGACTTACTCCTACGAGCAGTACTTC

abundance: once
v_gene: TRBV24-1
d_gene: NA
j_gene: TRBJ1-1
CDR3aa: CAIPVNTEAFF
CDR3nt: TGTGCCATTCCGGTGAACACTGAAGCTTTCTTT

abundance: NA
v_gene: TRBV28
d_gene: NA
j_gene: TRBJ2-7
CDR3aa: CATLLYEQYF
CDR3nt: TGTGCCACCCTACTATACGAGCAGTACTTC

abundance: once
v_gene: TRBV18
d_gene: TRBD2
j_gene: TRBJ2-2
CDR3aa: CASSPQREHTGELFF
CDR3nt: TGTGCCAGCTCACCACAGCGGGAACACACCGGGGAGCTGTTTTTT

abundance: NA
v_gene: TRBV19
d_gene: TRBD2
j_gene: TRBJ2-1
CDR3aa: CASSMETGTSGSDEQFF
CDR3nt: TGTGCCAGTAGTATGGAAACCGGGACTAGCGGGAGTGATGAGCAGTTCTTC

abundance: NA
v_gene: TRBV28
d_gene: TRBD1
j_gene: TRBJ2-7
CDR3aa: CASSLRDSFAYEQYF
CDR3nt: TGTGCCAGCAGTTTGAGGGACAGCTTTGCCTACGAGCAGTACTTC

abundance: NA
v_gene: TRBV10-3
d_gene: NA
j_gene: TRBJ2-5
CDR3aa: CAISVADETQYF
CDR3nt: TGTGCCATCAGTGTGGCAGACGAGACCCAGTACTTC

abundance: NA
v_gene: TRBV5-1
d_gene: TRBD1
j_gene: TRBJ1-6
CDR3aa: CASSATGQGISPLHF
CDR3nt: TGCGCCAGCAGCGCCACGGGACAGGGTATCTCACCCCTCCACTTT

abundance: NA
v_gene: TRBV6-5
d_gene: NA
j_gene: TRBJ1-6
CDR3aa: CASSSRVGSYNSPLHF
CDR3nt: TGTGCCAGCAGTTCCAGGGTGGGCTCCTATAATTCACCCCTCCACTTT

abundance: NA
v_gene: TRBV5-1
d_gene: NA
j_gene: TRBJ2-1
CDR3aa: CASSFRDPNFEQFF
CDR3nt: TGCGCCAGCAGTTTCCGGGACCCCAATTTTGAGCAGTTCTTC

abundance: NA
v_gene: TRBV3-1/TRBV3-2
d_gene: NA
j_gene: TRBJ2-5
CDR3aa: CASSQEGVSQETQYF
CDR3nt: TGTGCCAGCAGCCAAGAAGGAGTCAGCCAAGAGACCCAGTACTTC

abundance: once
v_gene: TRBV11-2
d_gene: TRBD2
j_gene: TRBJ2-3
CDR3aa: CASSLLLAGSTDTQYF
CDR3nt: TGTGCCAGCAGCTTACTACTAGCGGGTAGCACAGATACGCAGTATTTT

abundance: once
v_gene: TRBV5-6
d_gene: NA
j_gene: TRBJ2-1
CDR3aa: CASSLATSSYNEQFF
CDR3nt: TGTGCCAGCAGCTTGGCGACTAGCTCCTACAATGAGCAGTTCTTC

abundance: NA
v_gene: TRBV27
d_gene: NA
j_gene: TRBJ1-5
CDR3aa: CASSLGIQRNQPQHF
CDR3nt: TGTGCCAGCAGTTTGGGGATCCAACGAAATCAGCCCCAGCATTTT

abundance: NA
v_gene: TRBV7-9
d_gene: NA
j_gene: TRBJ2-3
CDR3aa: CASSAGVLGADTQYF
CDR3nt: TGTGCCAGCAGCGCCGGGGTGTTGGGGGCAGATACGCAGTATTTT

abundance: NA
v_gene: TRBV19
d_gene: TRBD1
j_gene: TRBJ1-4
CDR3aa: CASSINRQGTEKLFF
CDR3nt: TGTGCCAGTAGTATAAACCGACAGGGGACTGAAAAACTGTTTTTT

abundance: NA
v_gene: TRBV28
d_gene: NA
j_gene: TRBJ2-7
CDR3aa: CASNSGTTYEQYF
CDR3nt: TGTGCCAGCAATTCAGGAACTACCTACGAGCAGTACTTC

abundance: NA
v_gene: TRBV7-9
d_gene: NA
j_gene: TRBJ1-1
CDR3aa: CASSFGAMNTEAFF
CDR3nt: TGTGCCAGCAGCTTCGGGGCTATGAACACTGAAGCTTTCTTT

abundance: NA
v_gene: TRBV27
d_gene: TRBD1
j_gene: TRBJ1-5
CDR3aa: CASRTGTGGNQPQHF
CDR3nt: TGTGCCAGCAGAACCGGGACAGGGGGCAATCAGCCCCAGCATTTT

abundance: NA
v_gene: TRBV3-1/TRBV3-2
d_gene: TRBD1
j_gene: TRBJ2-3
CDR3aa: CASSGRTGWLPDTQYF
CDR3nt: TGTGCCAGCAGCGGTCGGACAGGGTGGCTTCCAGATACGCAGTATTTT

abundance: NA
v_gene: TRBV6-6
d_gene: NA
j_gene: TRBJ2-5
CDR3aa: CASRRQGSLGQRERGETQYF
CDR3nt: TGTGCCAGCAGGCGACAGGGGTCCCTAGGGCAGCGGGAGCGGGGAGAGACCCAGTACTTC

abundance: NA
v_gene: TRBV10-3
d_gene: NA
j_gene: TRBJ2-5
CDR3aa: CAISRGARETQYF
CDR3nt: TGTGCCATCTCCCGCGGGGCACGGGAGACCCAGTACTTC

abundance: NA
v_gene: TRBV19
d_gene: TRBD2
j_gene: TRBJ2-3
CDR3aa: CASSGRRAGASTDTQYF
CDR3nt: TGTGCCAGTAGTGGGAGAAGGGCGGGAGCGAGCACAGATACGCAGTATTTT

abundance: once
v_gene: TRBV28
d_gene: NA
j_gene: TRBJ1-5
CDR3aa: CASSLRGAQHF
CDR3nt: TGTGCCAGCAGTTTAAGAGGGGCCCAGCATTTT

abundance: NA
v_gene: TRBV6-5
d_gene: NA
j_gene: TRBJ1-1
CDR3aa: CASSYSGRAWNTEAFF
CDR3nt: TGTGCCAGCAGTTACTCGGGCCGGGCGTGGAACACTGAAGCTTTCTTT

abundance: NA
v_gene: TRBV5-1
d_gene: NA
j_gene: TRBJ2-1
CDR3aa: CASSLSPLSLYNEQFF
CDR3nt: TGCGCCAGCAGCTTGTCTCCCTTATCCTTGTACAATGAGCAGTTCTTC

abundance: NA
v_gene: TRBV11-2
d_gene: NA
j_gene: TRBJ1-2
CDR3aa: CASSLATGANYGYTF
CDR3nt: TGTGCCAGCAGCTTAGCCACCGGGGCTAACTATGGCTACACCTTC

abundance: NA
v_gene: TRBV15
d_gene: TRBD1
j_gene: TRBJ1-1
CDR3aa: CATSFTTGTGIEAFF
CDR3nt: TGTGCCACCAGCTTTACTACCGGGACAGGGATTGAAGCTTTCTTT

abundance: NA
v_gene: TRBV7-9
d_gene: NA
j_gene: TRBJ1-1
CDR3aa: CASSLRLRDTEAFF
CDR3nt: TGTGCCAGCAGCTTACGCCTCCGGGACACTGAAGCTTTCTTT

abundance: NA
v_gene: TRBV4-1
d_gene: NA
j_gene: TRBJ1-3
CDR3aa: CASSQGGRGSGNTIYF
CDR3nt: TGCGCCAGCAGCCAAGGCGGAAGGGGCTCTGGAAACACCATATATTTT

abundance: NA
v_gene: TRBV28
d_gene: NA
j_gene: TRBJ2-7
CDR3aa: CALGGGLSEQYF
CDR3nt: TGTGCCCTGGGTGGTGGGCTCTCCGAGCAGTACTTC

abundance: NA
v_gene: TRBV5-1
d_gene: NA
j_gene: TRBJ1-1
CDR3aa: CASSPVPVTEAFF
CDR3nt: TGCGCCAGCAGCCCGGTCCCGGTCACTGAAGCTTTCTTT

abundance: NA
v_gene: TRBV7-9
d_gene: TRBD1
j_gene: TRBJ2-2
CDR3aa: CASSFLDRAPTGELFF
CDR3nt: TGTGCCAGCAGCTTTCTGGACAGGGCGCCCACCGGGGAGCTGTTTTTT

abundance: NA
v_gene: TRBV11-2
d_gene: TRBD2
j_gene: TRBJ2-3
CDR3aa: CASSLETGGRRTDTQYF
CDR3nt: TGTGCCAGCAGCTTAGAAACGGGAGGGCGCCGCACAGATACGCAGTATTTT

abundance: NA
v_gene: TRBV28
d_gene: TRBD1
j_gene: TRBJ1-4
CDR3aa: CASSPGQVNEKLFF
CDR3nt: TGTGCCAGCAGTCCAGGACAGGTTAATGAAAAACTGTTTTTT

abundance: NA
v_gene: TRBV28
d_gene: TRBD1
j_gene: TRBJ1-3
CDR3aa: CASSSGGGRGNTIYF
CDR3nt: TGTGCCAGCAGTTCAGGGGGCGGGAGAGGGAACACCATATATTTT

abundance: NA
v_gene: TRBV5-6
d_gene: NA
j_gene: TRBJ1-2
CDR3aa: CASSQPTAGGYTF
CDR3nt: TGTGCCAGCAGCCAACCTACGGCAGGGGGCTACACCTTC

abundance: NA
v_gene: TRBV19
d_gene: TRBD2
j_gene: TRBJ2-5
CDR3aa: CASSPGLAGGETQYF
CDR3nt: TGTGCCAGTAGTCCCGGACTAGCGGGAGGAGAGACCCAGTACTTC

abundance: NA
v_gene: TRBV24-1
d_gene: NA
j_gene: TRBJ2-1
CDR3aa: CATSDWGTGSNEQFF
CDR3nt: TGTGCCACCAGTGATTGGGGTACAGGGTCCAATGAGCAGTTCTTC

abundance: NA
v_gene: TRBV5-4
d_gene: TRBD2
j_gene: TRBJ2-7
CDR3aa: CASSWGRGGNYEQYF
CDR3nt: TGTGCCAGCAGCTGGGGACGGGGGGGAAACTACGAGCAGTACTTC

abundance: NA
v_gene: TRBV27
d_gene: NA
j_gene: TRBJ2-2
CDR3aa: CASSRVTAISGTGELFF
CDR3nt: TGTGCCAGCAGTAGAGTAACAGCGATATCGGGCACCGGGGAGCTGTTTTTT

abundance: NA
v_gene: TRBV5-1
d_gene: NA
j_gene: TRBJ2-5
CDR3aa: CASSFDSVIGTQYF
CDR3nt: TGCGCCAGCAGCTTCGACAGTGTGATTGGGACCCAGTACTTC

abundance: NA
v_gene: TRBV28
d_gene: NA
j_gene: TRBJ1-5
CDR3aa: CASSSPGEEQPQHF
CDR3nt: TGTGCCAGCAGTTCCCCAGGGGAGGAGCAGCCCCAGCATTTT

abundance: NA
v_gene: TRBV28
d_gene: NA
j_gene: TRBJ1-5
CDR3aa: CASTPSGGQPQHF
CDR3nt: TGTGCCAGCACCCCGTCAGGCGGGCAGCCCCAGCATTTT

abundance: NA
v_gene: TRBV5-1
d_gene: NA
j_gene: TRBJ2-7
CDR3aa: CASSLEGEQYF
CDR3nt: TGCGCCAGCAGCTTGGAGGGGGAGCAGTACTTC

abundance: NA
v_gene: TRBV28
d_gene: NA
j_gene: TRBJ2-1
CDR3aa: CASKTDGYNEQFF
CDR3nt: TGTGCCAGCAAAACTGACGGGTACAATGAGCAGTTCTTC

abundance: NA
v_gene: TRBV12-3/TRBV12-4
d_gene: NA
j_gene: TRBJ2-4
CDR3aa: CASRDGAKNIQYF
CDR3nt: TGTGCCAGCAGGGACGGAGCCAAAAACATTCAGTACTTC

abundance: NA
v_gene: TRBV3-1/TRBV3-2
d_gene: NA
j_gene: TRBJ2-7
CDR3aa: CASSFGTFSYEQYF
CDR3nt: TGTGCCAGCAGCTTTGGGACATTCTCCTACGAGCAGTACTTC

abundance: NA
v_gene: TRBV11-3
d_gene: NA
j_gene: TRBJ2-5
CDR3aa: CASSSPEGRETQYF
CDR3nt: TGTGCCAGCAGCTCCCCGGAAGGGAGGGAGACCCAGTACTTC